The 14 T cell receptor beta chains below come from one sample, sequenced in a study of cytomegalovirus exposure and HLA in healthy donors. Primers: 60 Vbeta forward and 13 Jbeta reverse. The data were produced by immunoSEQ multiplex PCR, yet TCRdb's version contains in-frame clones alone and is incomplete. This table has over 100,000 clones, 10% appearing once. Sequenced: PBMCs. The receptors come from a man in his forties in good health and CMV-seropositive.

The chain recombines TRBV28 with TRBJ2-7; possibly TRBD1 for D (6 bases). The CDR3 runs 14 residues. V was cut by 1 base and J by 1 base, with 8 bases left in between. The V gene's germline CDR1 is MDHEN and CDR2 SYDVKM. Written as DNA, the CDR3 is TGTGCCAGCAGTTTATTACAGGGTTCCTACGAGCAGTACTTC. It is translated as CASSLLQGSYEQYF.

The chain is built from TRBV5-4 and TRBJ1-3; D is unresolved. Germline values: CDR1 SGHNT, CDR2 YYREEE (reference sequence). With 3 bases removed from V and 4 bases from J, the gap between germline ends came to 17 bases. This CDR3 comprises 16 residues. In DNA, the CDR3 is TGTGCCAGCAGCTCGAGGGAGACGCTGGCCGGAAACACCATATATTTT. Translated: CASSSRETLAGNTIYF.

This clone has more than one count but fewer than ten. The chain uses TRBV4-1 and TRBJ1-2, with 10 bases aligning to TRBD1. The CDR3 covers 17 residues. Trimming removed 1 base from V and 4 bases from J; junction bases left unmatched: 9. CDR1 is MGHRA and CDR2 is YSYEKL in the germline V gene. CDR3 residues: CASSQVPGQGWTYGYTF. CDR3 DNA sequence: TGCGCCAGCAGCCAAGTCCCGGGACAGGGGTGGACCTATGGCTACACCTTC.

This clone was detected a few times. In nucleotides, the CDR3 is TGTGCCAGCAGATCGGCGGGAGGGCCTTCTTCCGGGGAGCTGTTTTTT. It specifies CASRSAGGPSSGELFF. The chain has TRBV5-8 and TRBJ2-2, with TRBD2 matching 9 bases. The CDR3 consists of 16 residues. The V gene end was trimmed by 5 bases and the J gene end by 6 bases; junction bases not matched to a gene: 11. Germline lookup yields CDR1 SGHTS and CDR2 YDEGEE.

This clone occurred a few times. This rearrangement joins TRBV27 to TRBJ1-1; possible D gene TRBD1, 5 bases. The V end lost 3 bases, the J end lost 1 base, and 6 bases lay between the germline ends. Germline V lookup: CDR1 MNHEY, CDR2 SMNVEV (reference sequence). This CDR3 has 13 amino acids. The CDR3 DNA reads TGTGCCAGCAGTTTCAGGGAGAACACTGAAGCTTTCTTT. Translation gives CASSFRENTEAFF.

The chain joins TRBV7-3 to TRBJ2-1; D unclear. CDR3 length: 15 amino acids. Trimming took 5 bases from V and 5 from J, leaving 16 bases between them. CDR1 SGHTA and CDR2 FQGTGA come from the germline V gene. In nucleotides, the CDR3 is TGTGCCAGCAGCGTGACCCGAGGCCTAAACAATGAGCAGTTCTTC. This sequence encodes CASSVTRGLNNEQFF.

The chain carries TRBV9 and TRBJ2-7; 11 nucleotides line up with TRBD2. CDR1 and CDR2 (germline): SGDLS, YYNGEE. The CDR3 is 14 amino acids. Unmatched junction bases numbered 3, after V lost 4 bases and J lost 3 bases. This chain's CDR3 is CASSTSGRFYEQYF. The DNA for the CDR3 is TGTGCCAGCAGCACTAGCGGGAGATTCTACGAGCAGTACTTC.

The V and J genes are TRBV27 and TRBJ2-7; 7 nucleotides line up with TRBD1. This CDR3 contains 16 residues. Germline V gene lookup returns CDR1 MNHEY and CDR2 SMNVEV (reference sequence). J lost 0 bases, V lost 5 bases, and 10 bases had no gene match. The CDR3 sequence is CASSPGTVTFSYEQYF. CDR3 bases: TGTGCCAGCAGTCCTGGGACAGTAACCTTCTCCTACGAGCAGTACTTC.

V usage is TRBV5-5 and J usage is TRBJ2-7, with 8 bases lining up with TRBD1. The CDR3 covers 15 residues. Germline CDR1 SGHKS, CDR2 YYEKEE (reference sequence). Trimming took 4 bases from V and 4 from J; bases not matched to a gene: 10. The CDR3 spells CASSPSPDRVYEQYF. The CDR3 bases are TGTGCCAGCAGCCCCTCCCCGGACAGGGTTTACGAGCAGTACTTC.

This clone was counted between two and nine times. V gene TRBV7-8 combines with J gene TRBJ2-4, with TRBD2 identical over 10 bases. Germline lookup yields CDR1 SGHVS and CDR2 FQNEAQ. This CDR3 is 14 amino acids long. J was trimmed by 7 bases and V by 3 bases; bases with no gene match: 3. The CDR3, as DNA: TGTGCCAGCAGCTTGAAGCGGGAGGGCAACATTCAGTACTTC. Its protein is CASSLKREGNIQYF.

This clone was recorded a few times. The chain carries TRBV29-1 and TRBJ2-7; TRBD1 matches 8 bases. The germline gives CDR1 SQVTM, CDR2 ANQGSEA. With V trimmed by 4 bases and J by 0 bases, 5 bases remained unmatched. The CDR3 runs 14 residues. In nucleotides, the CDR3 is TGCAGCGTTGCACTTGGACAGGGCTCCTACGAGCAGTACTTC. Translated, it gives CSVALGQGSYEQYF.

The sample holds a few counts of this clone. The J gene is TRBJ2-3, the V gene TRBV5-1; a possible D gene is TRBD1 (5 bases). The V gene's germline CDR1 is SGHRS and CDR2 YFSETQ. The CDR3 runs 15 residues. Trimming shortened V by 1 base and J by 2 bases, and 11 bases separated the two germline ends. CDR3 sequence: CASSLTNRPTDTQYF. CDR3 nucleotides: TGCGCCAGCAGCTTGACTAACAGGCCCACAGATACGCAGTATTTT.

This clone was counted between two and nine times. The rearrangement uses TRBV2 and TRBJ2-5; 8 bases agree with TRBD2. Germline V gene sequence: CDR1 SNHLY, CDR2 FYNNEI. V was pared by 3 bases and J by 0 bases, with 3 bases of the junction left unmatched. The CDR3 is 15 residues long. The CDR3 DNA reads as TGTGCCAGCAGTGAGGAGACTAGCGACCAAGAGACCCAGTACTTC. Protein product: CASSEETSDQETQYF.

The sample holds a few counts of this clone. In nucleotides, the CDR3 is TGTGCCTGGAGTCGTAGCAAACTTCCAAACACCGGGGAGCTGTTTTTT. Encoded protein: CAWSRSKLPNTGELFF. The chain links TRBV30 to TRBJ2-2, with D hard to call. Germline V gene lookup returns CDR1 GTSNPN and CDR2 SVGIG (reference sequence). There are 16 residues in the CDR3. V was shortened by 2 bases and J by 2 bases, with 15 bases between the two germline ends.